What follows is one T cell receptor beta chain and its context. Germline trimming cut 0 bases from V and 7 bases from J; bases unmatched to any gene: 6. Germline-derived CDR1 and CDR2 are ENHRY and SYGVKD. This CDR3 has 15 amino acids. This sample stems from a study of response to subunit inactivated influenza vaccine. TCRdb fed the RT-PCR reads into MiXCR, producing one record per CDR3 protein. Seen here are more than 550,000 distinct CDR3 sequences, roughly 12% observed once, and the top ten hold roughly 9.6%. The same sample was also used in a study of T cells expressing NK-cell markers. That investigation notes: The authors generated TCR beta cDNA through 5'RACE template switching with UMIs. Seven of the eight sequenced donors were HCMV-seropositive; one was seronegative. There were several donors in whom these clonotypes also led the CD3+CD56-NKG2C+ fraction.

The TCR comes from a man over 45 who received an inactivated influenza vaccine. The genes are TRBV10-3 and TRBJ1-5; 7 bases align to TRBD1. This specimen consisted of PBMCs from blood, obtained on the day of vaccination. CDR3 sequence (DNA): TGTGCCATCAGTGAGTCGACAGGGTGGAACCAGCCCCAGCATTTT. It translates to CAISESTGWNQPQHF.